The clone carrying this T cell receptor (beta chain) appeared a few times. Its target is unknown. Ophthalmopathy patients all had a Clinical Activity Score of at least 3, a NOSPECS grade of at least 4 and disease under 3 months old. PBMCs came from 10 ml fresh peripheral blood. These data are taken from a study of T cells in Graves' hyperthyroidism and ophthalmopathy. Germline V gene sequence: CDR1 MGHDK, CDR2 SYGVNS. The CDR3 contains 15 residues. The junction had 4 bases not matched to a gene; V was cut back by 3 bases and J by 3 bases. Regions amplified from RNA transcripts were the TCR beta CDR3 regions. TCR CDR3 regions were first amplified by RT-PCR with HTBI primers. TCRdb re-called the multiplex PCR reads with MiXCR, one entry per CDR3 protein. The sample contains about half a million distinct CDR3 sequences, around a fifth of which appear only once. General observations from the study: Through a model of 13 V-J features, ophthalmopathy was separated from stable hyperthyroidism.

The TCR was taken from a woman in her seventies with Graves' ophthalmopathy. The rearrangement uses TRBV25-1 and TRBJ1-5; 8 bases fit TRBD1. Specimen: blood. For the CDR3, the DNA is TGTGCCAGCAGTGACGGGACAGGTCCCAATCAGCCCCAGCATTTT. Translated, it gives CASSDGTGPNQPQHF.